The 6 T cell receptor beta chains reported below all come from one sample, sequenced in a study of Tregs in tolerant kidney transplant recipients. The repertoire was sequenced with immunoSEQ multiplex PCR; TCRdb's copy has only in-frame clones and lacks some. The table has about 240,000 clones, approximately 83% seen once. The specimen sequenced was CD4+ T cells from blood. The receptors originated from a human donor in good health.

This chain links TRBV6-4 with TRBJ2-3; maybe TRBD2 (5 bases). The germline CDR1 and CDR2 sequences are MRHNA and SNTAGT. The CDR3 is 12 amino acids. Trimming pared 3 bases from V and 8 bases from J, leaving 9 bases between. The CDR3 nucleotides are TGTGCCAGCAGTGAAGGAGAGGGTACGCAGTATTTT. The encoded protein is CASSEGEGTQYF.

Only a few counts were recorded for this clone. The chain uses TRBV2 and TRBJ2-7, with 9 bases lining up with TRBD2. CDR1 and CDR2 from the germline V gene are SNHLY and FYNNEI. The CDR3 is made up of 14 amino acids. V was clipped by 6 bases and J by 3 bases; unmatched bases: 6. This CDR3 reads CASSAGTSSYEQYF. For the CDR3, the DNA is TGTGCCAGCAGCGCCGGGACTAGCAGCTACGAGCAGTACTTC.

The chain carries TRBV5-1 and TRBJ1-2, with D uncertain. Trimming left V 0 bases short and J 2 bases short, with 11 bases between. CDR1 is SGHRS and CDR2 is YFSETQ in the germline V gene. This CDR3 spans 15 amino acids. The CDR3 region has the DNA TGCGCCAGCAGCTTGGGGGAGGTCGGGAACTATGGCTACACCTTC. Translation: CASSLGEVGNYGYTF.

The chain has TRBV18 and TRBJ2-3, with TRBD2 identical over 12 bases. The CDR3 consists of 16 residues. Germline assignment: CDR1 KGHSH and CDR2 LQKENI. V lost 6 bases to trimming and J lost 2 bases; unmatched junction nucleotides: 6. The CDR3 DNA reads TGTGCCAGCTCGCGGACTAGCGGGATGATCACAGATACGCAGTATTTT. Translated: CASSRTSGMITDTQYF.

V and J are TRBV25-1 and TRBJ2-3; D perhaps matches TRBD2 (5 bases). There are 13 residues in the CDR3. The germline CDR1 and CDR2 sequences are MGHDK and SYGVNS. Trimming removed 6 bases from V and 1 base from J, with 8 bases in between. The CDR3 nucleotides are TGTGCCAGCAGGACCGGGGGCACAGATACGCAGTATTTT. This gives the protein CASRTGGTDTQYF.

The rearrangement links TRBV10-3 to TRBJ1-4; 7 nucleotides line up with TRBD1. Per the germline V gene, CDR1 is ENHRY and CDR2 is SYGVKD. The CDR3 consists of 15 residues. The V gene end was trimmed by 6 bases and the J gene end by 0 bases; junction bases not matched to a gene: 4. In DNA, the CDR3 is TGTGCCATCAGCGCACAGGGGTCAACTAATGAAAAACTGTTTTTT. This sequence encodes CAISAQGSTNEKLFF.